The 5 T cell receptor beta chains below all came from one sample that was sequenced in a study of T cell responses to AZD1222 COVID-19 vaccine. Libraries were prepared by immunoSEQ multiplex PCR; TCRdb keeps only in-frame clonotypes and omits some of them. The sample includes 100,000 to 150,000 clones, roughly 92% of them seen just once. The material was peripheral blood, obtained 28 days after the second AZD1222 dose. The receptors were gathered from an adult who received the AZD1222 COVID-19 vaccine.

In this sample, this clone turned up once. The rearrangement uses TRBV2 and TRBJ2-3, with a possible D match to TRBD1 (5 bases). Germline V gene lookup returns CDR1 SNHLY and CDR2 FYNNEI. Deletions cut 2 bases from V and 4 bases from J, with 13 bases between. This CDR3 has 15 amino acids. Here the CDR3 reads CASSESQGYADTQYF. As DNA, the CDR3 is TGTGCCAGCAGTGAAAGTCAGGGATACGCAGATACGCAGTATTTT.

As for this clone: Other DNA sequences in this specimen translate into the identical CDR3. J is TRBJ1-5 and V is TRBV7-2; D is possibly TRBD1 (5 bases). Germline V gene data show CDR1 as SGHTA and CDR2 as FQGNSA. V lost 2 bases and J 3 bases, leaving 8 bases between the germline ends. This CDR3 has 14 amino acids. CDR3 sequence: CASSLPGYNQPQHF. DNA for the CDR3: TGTGCCAGCAGCTTACCAGGGTACAATCAGCCCCAGCATTTT.

This clone was counted only a few times. This chain uses TRBV5-1 with TRBJ1-1; 8 bases are a match to TRBD1. CDR1 SGHRS and CDR2 YFSETQ come from the germline V gene. The CDR3 length is 15 residues. V trimming: 4 bases; J trimming: 1 base; junction bases outside the gene matches: 6. CDR3 bases: TGCGCCAGCAGCGGTATAGACAGGGGGAACACTGAAGCTTTCTTT. The encoded protein is CASSGIDRGNTEAFF.

The rearrangement uses TRBV4-3 and TRBJ1-1; 10 bases match TRBD1. CDR3 size: 15 residues. Per the germline V gene, CDR1 is LGHNA and CDR2 is YSLEER. V gave up 4 bases and J gave up 1 base; unmatched junction bases: 3. The chain's CDR3 is CASSRRDRGNTEAFF. The CDR3 DNA sequence: TGCGCCAGCAGCCGCCGGGACAGGGGGAACACTGAAGCTTTCTTT.

This clone was seen just once. V gene TRBV12-5 combines with J gene TRBJ1-3; D uncertain. The ends were cut back, 5 bases at V and 6 bases at J, with 11 bases in the middle. The germline gives CDR1 LGHNT, CDR2 FRNRAP. The CDR3 spans 13 residues. CDR3 nucleotides: TGTGCTAGTGGTCATTCAAATTCAAACACCATATATTTT. Protein sequence: CASGHSNSNTIYF.